The rows below give T cell receptor beta chains drawn from one sample of a study of T cell responses to AZD1222 COVID-19 vaccine. TCRdb's copy holds only in-frame clones and misses some; the assay was immunoSEQ multiplex PCR. The sample has just over 150,000 clones; 75% to 95% are singletons. The sample consisted of peripheral blood, taken on day 0 of AZD1222 vaccination. All receptors derive from an adult in good health. CDR3s include the opening cysteine and the closing phenylalanine or tryptophan. The order of the fields is D gene, J gene, V gene, clone size, CDR3 DNA, CDR3 protein. A D gene is named only where the DNA matches it firmly. Size tells how often a clone was seen (once, few, many) or the class of an expanded clone, and some rows leave it out.

TRBD1 TRBJ1-6 TRBV19 . TGTGCCAGTGCGGGACAGGGGGTTGGTTCACCCCTCCACTTT CASAGQGVGSPLHF
. TRBJ1-2 TRBV2 once TGTGCCAGCAGGGCAGGGTGGAACTATGGCTACACCTTC CASRAGWNYGYTF
. TRBJ2-2 TRBV19 . TGTGCCAGTAGTATAGAGGGCCCTCCGACCGGGGAGCTGTTTTTT CASSIEGPPTGELFF
TRBD2 TRBJ2-7 TRBV3-1/TRBV3-2 . TGTGCCAGCAGCCAAGATCTGGCTAGCGGGACCTACGAGCAGTACTTC CASSQDLASGTYEQYF
. TRBJ2-3 TRBV7-2 . TGTGCCAGCAGCTCCTCGCCAGGTTTCACAGATACGCAGTATTTT CASSSSPGFTDTQYF
. TRBJ2-7 TRBV7-8 . TGTGCCAGCAGCTTAGCACTCGTAAAGCCGTCGGGCTACGAGCAGTACTTC CASSLALVKPSGYEQYF
. TRBJ1-2 TRBV3-1/TRBV3-2 few TGTGCCAGCAGCCAAGATCCGGGGGTAGGCTACACCTTC CASSQDPGVGYTF
TRBD2 TRBJ2-7 TRBV4-3 . TGCGCCAGCAGCCAAGGACTAGCGGGAAGTTCCTACGAGCAGTACTTC CASSQGLAGSSYEQYF
. TRBJ2-4 TRBV19 . TGTGCCAGTAGCCTAGGGAGGCTAGCCAAAAACATTCAGTACTTC CASSLGRLAKNIQYF
TRBD2 TRBJ2-1 TRBV27 . TGTGCCAGCAATCGACTAGCGGGAGTAAATGAGCAGTTCTTC CASNRLAGVNEQFF
. TRBJ1-2 TRBV7-8 . TGTGCCAGCAGCTTAGGAGGGGGGCCGGGCTATGGCTACACCTTC CASSLGGGPGYGYTF
. TRBJ1-4 TRBV28 . TGTGCCAGCTCGGTGGGGGGGGCTGAAAAACTGTTTTTT CASSVGGAEKLFF
. TRBJ2-5 TRBV19 . TGTGCCAGTAGTACACAGGGACGGCAGGAGACCCAGTACTTC CASSTQGRQETQYF
. TRBJ1-1 TRBV12-3/TRBV12-4 . TGTGCCAGCAGTTTTAGGGACGGAGAAGCTTTCTTT CASSFRDGEAFF
TRBD1 TRBJ1-1 TRBV9 . TGTGCCAGCAGCGTGGGACAGGGCGGACACACTGAAGCTTTCTTT CASSVGQGGHTEAFF
. TRBJ1-1 TRBV28 . TGTGCCAGCAGTAAGGTCCAGAACACTGAAGCTTTCTTT CASSKVQNTEAFF
. TRBJ2-5 TRBV24-1 once TGTGCCACCAGTGATCCCCCAGGGGAGGGAGAGACCCAGTACTTC CATSDPPGEGETQYF
. TRBJ1-2 TRBV24-1 . TGTGCCACCAGTGATTTGAACAGTTATGGCTACACCTTC CATSDLNSYGYTF
TRBD2 TRBJ2-1 TRBV4-2 . TGTGCCAGCAGCCAAGATCCTAGCGGCTACAATGAGCAGTTCTTC CASSQDPSGYNEQFF
TRBD1 TRBJ2-7 TRBV12-3/TRBV12-4 once TGTGCCAGCAGTTTTACAGGGGGCGGCGAGCAGTACTTC CASSFTGGGEQYF
. TRBJ2-1 TRBV28 . TGTGCCAGCAGTTTCCGTCAACTACAGCTACGCCAGCAGTTCTTC CASSFRQLQLRQQFF
. TRBJ1-5 TRBV19 . TGTGCCAGTAGTATTACAGGCAATCAGCCCCAGCATTTT CASSITGNQPQHF
TRBD2 TRBJ2-1 TRBV7-2 . TGTGCCAGCAGCTTAGCGGGACTAGCGGTTTCCTACAATGAGCAGTTCTTC CASSLAGLAVSYNEQFF
. TRBJ1-2 TRBV29-1 . TGCAGCTTATTTGGGAGTGACTATGGCTACACCTTC CSLFGSDYGYTF
TRBD1 TRBJ2-7 TRBV18 . TGTGCCAGCTCACCTCCGGGACAGTCCTACGAGCAGTACTTC CASSPPGQSYEQYF
TRBD1 TRBJ1-2 TRBV30 once TGTGCCTGCCAGGGACAGACTTATGGCTACACCTTC CACQGQTYGYTF
TRBD1 TRBJ1-2 TRBV10-3 . TGTGCCATCAGAGAGGACAGGGGGCTGATCTATGGCTACACCTTC CAIREDRGLIYGYTF
TRBD2 TRBJ2-1 TRBV11-3 . TGTGCCAGCAGCTTACATACTAGCGGGAGGTACAATGAGCAGTTCTTC CASSLHTSGRYNEQFF
TRBD1 TRBJ1-2 TRBV6-1 few TGTGCCAGCAGTGAAGGGGACAGGAACTATGGCTACACCTTC CASSEGDRNYGYTF
. TRBJ2-5 TRBV10-3 few TGTGCCATCGGAGGACAGATCCAAGAGACCCAGTACTTC CAIGGQIQETQYF
. TRBJ1-1 TRBV7-6 . TGTGCCAGCAGCCCGAATGGGCAGGGGAACACTGAAGCTTTCTTT CASSPNGQGNTEAFF
. TRBJ1-4 TRBV7-3 . TGTGCCAGCAGCTTAACTGGAGGAACCAATGAAAAACTGTTTTTT CASSLTGGTNEKLFF
TRBD2 TRBJ2-5 TRBV5-1 . TGCGCCAGCAGCTTGGATTCGGCCGGGAGGGCCGGTGAGACCCAGTACTTC CASSLDSAGRAGETQYF
. TRBJ2-1 TRBV27 . TGTGCCAGCAGTTTATCATTGAGGGTTGAGCAGTTCTTC CASSLSLRVEQFF
TRBD2 TRBJ2-1 TRBV19 . TGTGCCAGTAGTATAGATTGGGGAGCTGGGCTAGCGGGGAATGAGCAGTTCTTC CASSIDWGAGLAGNEQFF
TRBD2 TRBJ2-1 TRBV24-1 once TGTGCCACCAGTGATTCCGCCGGGACTAGCGGGAGCTACAATGAGCAGTTCTTC CATSDSAGTSGSYNEQFF
. TRBJ2-5 TRBV7-9 . TGTGCCAGCAGCTTAGGAAGGGGGGTCCAAGAGACCCAGTACTTC CASSLGRGVQETQYF
. TRBJ1-2 TRBV6-2/TRBV6-3 . TGTGCCAGCAGTTACGGGAGAAACTATGGCTACACCTTC CASSYGRNYGYTF
TRBD2 TRBJ2-3 TRBV7-9 . TGTGCCAGCAGCTTATGGGCCGGACTAGCCACAGATACGCAGTATTTT CASSLWAGLATDTQYF
TRBD1 TRBJ2-7 TRBV4-1 . TGCGCCAGCAGCCAGAATACAGGGGGCGACTCCTACGAGCAGTACTTC CASSQNTGGDSYEQYF
. TRBJ1-5 TRBV2 . TGTGCCAGCACCAGGGCAAATCAGCCCCAGCATTTT CASTRANQPQHF
. TRBJ1-1 TRBV9 . TGTGCCAGCAGCACACACCAGGGATCCACTGAAGCTTTCTTT CASSTHQGSTEAFF
TRBD1 TRBJ2-7 TRBV24-1 . TGTGCCACCAGTGATTCCAGGGGGTTCGAGCAGTACTTC CATSDSRGFEQYF
. TRBJ1-5 TRBV6-2/TRBV6-3 . TGTGCCAGCAGTTATAATCGCAATCAGCCCCAGCATTTT CASSYNRNQPQHF
TRBD1 TRBJ2-7 TRBV5-1 . TGCGCCAGCAGCTGGACCGGACAGGAAGGCTACGAGCAGTACTTC CASSWTGQEGYEQYF
. TRBJ1-4 TRBV6-2/TRBV6-3 . TGTGCCAGCAGTTACTCGACGGCAGGTCATGAAAAACTGTTTTTT CASSYSTAGHEKLFF
TRBD1 TRBJ1-1 TRBV18 . TGTGCCAGCTCACCAGAGGACAGGGGGACCATGAACACTGAAGCTTTCTTT CASSPEDRGTMNTEAFF
TRBD2 TRBJ2-1 TRBV9 . TGTGCCAGCAGCGTAGACCTAGCGGGAGATCGGAATGAGCAGTTCTTC CASSVDLAGDRNEQFF
TRBD1 TRBJ1-3 TRBV10-3 . TGTGCCATCAGTGAGTCTGGACAGGGCAAAGGAAACACCATATATTTT CAISESGQGKGNTIYF
. TRBJ2-3 TRBV11-2 . TGTGCCAGCAGCTTAGGACGCACAGATACGCAGTATTTT CASSLGRTDTQYF
. TRBJ1-2 TRBV7-9 . TGTGCCAGCAGCAAGATAAACAGGGTCATGGGTGGCTACACCTTC CASSKINRVMGGYTF
. TRBJ2-6 TRBV28 . TGTGCCAGCAGCGGTGCGGGCTCAAGCTCTGGGGCCAACGTCCTGACTTTC CASSGAGSSSGANVLTF
TRBD2 TRBJ2-2 TRBV5-1 . TGCGCCAGCAGCTTTATGGTAGCGGGAGTGAACGGGGAGCTGTTTTTT CASSFMVAGVNGELFF
. TRBJ1-2 TRBV19 . TGTGCCAGTAGTATTACAGCAGGAGTTAACTATGGCTACACCTTC CASSITAGVNYGYTF
TRBD2 TRBJ2-3 TRBV5-4 . TGTGCCAGCAGCCTAGGGCTAGCGGGAGGGCCGATCTGTGCAGATACGCAGTATTTT CASSLGLAGGPICADTQYF
. TRBJ2-3 TRBV19 . TGTGCCAGTAGTACAGGAGATGATACGCAGTATTTT CASSTGDDTQYF
. TRBJ1-6 TRBV12-5 . TGTGCTAGTGGCCTACCGAGGACAGTTTATTCACCCCTCCACTTT CASGLPRTVYSPLHF
TRBD1 TRBJ1-1 TRBV9 . TGTGCCAGCAGCGTCAGGGGGCTGAACACTGAAGCTTTCTTT CASSVRGLNTEAFF
. TRBJ1-4 TRBV18 . TGTGCCAGCTCACCACAAACAGGGAAATATGAAAAACTGTTTTTT CASSPQTGKYEKLFF